Shown below are 11 T cell receptor beta chains from a single sample sequenced in a study of cytomegalovirus exposure and HLA in healthy donors. The study ran its PCR with 60 Vbeta and 13 Jbeta primers. Sequencing was performed with immunoSEQ multiplex PCR; in TCRdb, only in-frame clones are kept and a portion is missing. This table holds about 150,000 clones, around three quarters found once. Input material: PBMCs. The origin of the receptors is a woman between 40 and 55 years old in good health and CMV-seronegative.

The genes are TRBV7-9 and TRBJ1-2; a weak D match, TRBD1 (6 bases). The CDR3 has 13 amino acids. Germline CDR1 SEHNR, CDR2 FQNEAQ (reference sequence). Trimming took 5 bases from V and 8 from J, leaving 15 bases between them. CDR3 residues: CASSRGGAGGYTF. CDR3 DNA sequence: TGTGCCAGCAGCCGGGGGGGGGCCGGGGGCTACACCTTC.

The table lists this clone with a count of one. The V call is TRBV7-8, the J call TRBJ1-5, with D perhaps matching TRBD1 (5 bases). With 2 bases removed from V and 5 bases from J, the gap between germline ends came to 7 bases. CDR3 size: 13 residues. CDR1 and CDR2 from the germline V gene are SGHVS and FQNEAQ. CDR3 sequence (DNA): TGTGCCAGCAGCTTATTCAGGGATCAGCCCCAGCATTTT. It codes for CASSLFRDQPQHF.

The CDR3 spells CASSLRGRYEQYF. DNA of the CDR3: TGTGCCAGCAGCTTACGCGGCCGCTACGAGCAGTACTTC. The chain uses TRBV13 and TRBJ2-7; D is undetermined. From germline, CDR1 is PRHDT and CDR2 FYEKMQ (reference sequence). This CDR3 has 13 amino acids. The V end was cut by 2 bases, the J end by 3 bases, with 8 bases between.

The V gene is TRBV27, the J gene TRBJ1-4, with no clear D. Per the germline V gene, CDR1 is MNHEY and CDR2 is SMNVEV (reference sequence). The CDR3 spans 15 residues. Trimming stripped 0 bases from V and 9 bases from J, with 14 bases between. CDR3 residues: CASSLSGESGKKLFF. The DNA of the CDR3 is TGTGCCAGCAGTTTATCAGGCGAATCGGGGAAAAAACTGTTTTTT.

The chain uses TRBV4-2 and TRBJ1-2; tentative D call: TRBD1 (5 bases). Germline CDR1 is LGHNA and CDR2 is YNFKEQ. Trimming cost V 4 bases and J 4 bases, with 16 bases left between them. The CDR3 covers 15 residues. In nucleotides, the CDR3 is TGTGCCAGCAGCCCCCCCAAGGGGACTGCCTATGGCTACACCTTC. It is translated as CASSPPKGTAYGYTF.

The genes are TRBV10-3 and TRBJ2-3; 13 bases align to TRBD2. This CDR3 is 15 amino acids long. The V segment lost 6 bases and the J segment 3 bases; nucleotides outside the gene matches: 3. Germline V gene data show CDR1 as ENHRY and CDR2 as SYGVKD. Here the CDR3 DNA reads TGTGCCATCAGACTAGCGGGGGGGCCGACAGATACGCAGTATTTT. Translating gives CAIRLAGGPTDTQYF.

The chain carries TRBV2 and TRBJ1-2, with D tentatively TRBD1 (5 bases). Trimming pared 5 bases from V and 6 bases from J, leaving 16 bases between. The germline V gene has CDR1 SNHLY and CDR2 FYNNEI. The CDR3 is 14 residues long. CDR3 region: CASSREGRVDGYTF. CDR3 DNA sequence: TGTGCCAGCAGTAGGGAGGGCAGGGTGGATGGCTACACCTTC.

CDR3 sequence: CASSEAGVWEQYV. CDR3 bases: TGTGCCAGCAGTGAAGCGGGAGTATGGGAGCAGTACGTC. The V and J genes are TRBV6-1 and TRBJ2-7; the D gene is possibly TRBD2 (5 bases). Germline CDR1 and CDR2: MNHNS and SASEGT. CDR3 length: 13 amino acids. The ends were cut back, 0 bases at V and 7 bases at J, with 10 bases in the middle.

The chain employs TRBV29-1 and TRBJ2-7; the match to TRBD1 covers 9 bases. Germline V lookup: CDR1 SQVTM, CDR2 ANQGSEA. The CDR3 runs 16 residues. The V gene end was trimmed by 7 bases and the J gene end by 4 bases; junction bases not matched to a gene: 17. The CDR3 nucleotides are TGCAGCGCCCTCACGGGGACAGGGTTTTCAAGGTACGAGCAGTACTTC. This sequence encodes CSALTGTGFSRYEQYF.

The rearrangement links TRBV13 to TRBJ2-1; the D gene is possibly TRBD2 (7 bases). CDR3 length equals 15 residues. V lost 0 bases and J 2 bases, leaving 8 bases between the germline ends. Germline CDR1 is PRHDT and CDR2 is FYEKMQ (reference sequence). The CDR3 sequence is CASSLGGGPYNEQFF. In DNA form, the CDR3 reads TGTGCCAGCAGCTTAGGGGGGGGGCCCTACAATGAGCAGTTCTTC.

The chain carries TRBV6-5 and TRBJ1-2, with D uncertain. The ends were cut back, 0 bases at V and 4 bases at J, with 15 bases in the middle. The CDR3 contains 16 residues. Germline V gene sequence: CDR1 MNHEY, CDR2 SVGAGI. The CDR3 is CASSYSGLPEGYGYTF. CDR3 nucleotide sequence: TGTGCCAGCAGTTACTCGGGCCTACCCGAGGGCTATGGCTACACCTTC.